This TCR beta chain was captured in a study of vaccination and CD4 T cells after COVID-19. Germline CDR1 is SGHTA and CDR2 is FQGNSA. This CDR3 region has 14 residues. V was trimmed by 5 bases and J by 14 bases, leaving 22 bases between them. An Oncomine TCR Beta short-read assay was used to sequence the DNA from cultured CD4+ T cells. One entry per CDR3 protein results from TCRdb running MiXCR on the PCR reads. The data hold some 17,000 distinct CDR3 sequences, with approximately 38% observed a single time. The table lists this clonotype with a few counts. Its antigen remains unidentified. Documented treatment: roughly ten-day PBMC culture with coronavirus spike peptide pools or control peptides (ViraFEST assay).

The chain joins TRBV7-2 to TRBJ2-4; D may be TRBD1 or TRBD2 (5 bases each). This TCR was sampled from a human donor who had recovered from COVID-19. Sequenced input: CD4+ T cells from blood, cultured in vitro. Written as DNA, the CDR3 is TGTGCCAGCAGCATAGGGACCGCGCCCTTATGGAAGTACTTC. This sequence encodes CASSIGTAPLWKYF.